This T cell receptor (beta chain) was obtained from a study of glioma-infiltrating T cells after dendritic cell vaccination. On the study more broadly: Samples are from glioblastoma patients in Phase I and II dendritic cell vaccine trials.

Input was approximately 2 ug genomic DNA, or all available if less. Repertoires were generated with immunoSEQ multiplex PCR, while TCRdb's copy carries only in-frame clones and drops some. The sample gives around 32,000 clones, more than 90% of which show up once; about 2% is in the top ten. PBMC were collected before vaccination, two weeks after the third vaccination, and at progression. The germline V gene encodes CDR1 SNHLY and CDR2 FYNNEI. Unmatched junction bases numbered 8, after V lost 4 bases and J lost 1 base. The CDR3 sequence is 17 residues long. The sample consisted of blood, taken before dendritic cell vaccination. This clonotype was sampled from a human donor with glioblastoma. This sequence joins TRBV2 and TRBJ2-3; 10 nucleotides align to TRBD2. CDR3 amino acids: CASSAGGLAGGTDTQYF. The CDR3 DNA is TGTGCCAGCAGTGCGGGAGGGCTAGCGGGGGGCACAGATACGCAGTATTTT. The full variable domain, in which reference TRBV2 and TRBJ2-3 provide the parts outside the CDR3, is EPEVTQTPSHQVTQMGQEVILRCVPISNHLYFYWYRQILGQKVEFLVSFYNNEISEKSEIFDDQFSVERPDGSNFTLKIRSTKLEDSAMYFCASSAGGLAGGTDTQYFGPGTRLTVL.